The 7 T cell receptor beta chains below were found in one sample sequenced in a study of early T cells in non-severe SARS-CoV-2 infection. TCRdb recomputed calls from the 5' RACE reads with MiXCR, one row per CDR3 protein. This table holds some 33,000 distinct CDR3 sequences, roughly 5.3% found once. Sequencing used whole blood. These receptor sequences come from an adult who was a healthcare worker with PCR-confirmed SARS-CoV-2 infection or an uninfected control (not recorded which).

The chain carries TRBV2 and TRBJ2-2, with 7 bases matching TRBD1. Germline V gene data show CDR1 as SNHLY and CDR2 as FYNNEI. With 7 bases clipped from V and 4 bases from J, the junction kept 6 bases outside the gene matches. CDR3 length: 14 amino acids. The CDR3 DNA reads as TGTGCCAGCAAATTGGGACAGACCACCGGGGAGCTGTTTTTT. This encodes CASKLGQTTGELFF.

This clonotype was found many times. The CDR3 region is CSAREFRPGGTEAFF. CDR3 DNA sequence: TGCAGTGCTAGAGAGTTTCGTCCAGGGGGCACTGAAGCTTTCTTT. V and J are TRBV20-1 and TRBJ1-1, with TRBD1 matching over 7 bases. CDR1 and CDR2 from the germline V gene are DFQATT and SNEGSKA (reference sequence). V was clipped by 0 bases and J by 4 bases; unmatched bases: 8. This CDR3 region has 15 residues.

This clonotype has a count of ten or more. CDR3 sequence reads: CASSLGPGGRYEQYF. CDR3 coding DNA: TGTGCCAGCAGCTTAGGACCAGGGGGACGATACGAGCAGTACTTC. The chain is built from TRBV11-2 and TRBJ2-7, with 7 nucleotides matching TRBD1. CDR3 length equals 15 residues. The germline gives CDR1 SGHAT, CDR2 FQNNGV. V gave up 1 base and J gave up 4 bases; unmatched junction bases: 7.

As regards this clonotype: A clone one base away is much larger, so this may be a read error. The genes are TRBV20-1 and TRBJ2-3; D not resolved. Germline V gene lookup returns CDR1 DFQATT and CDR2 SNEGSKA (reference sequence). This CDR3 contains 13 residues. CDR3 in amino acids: CSARAPSTETQYF. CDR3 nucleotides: TGCAGTGCTAGGGCGCCCAGCACAGAAACGCAGTATTTT.

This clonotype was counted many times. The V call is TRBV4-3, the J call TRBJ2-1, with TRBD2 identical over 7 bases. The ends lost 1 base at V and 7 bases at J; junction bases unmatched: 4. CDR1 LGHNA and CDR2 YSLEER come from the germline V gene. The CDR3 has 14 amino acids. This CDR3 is CASSQVPAGNEQFF. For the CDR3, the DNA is TGCGCCAGCAGCCAAGTTCCAGCGGGGAATGAGCAGTTCTTC.

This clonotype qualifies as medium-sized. The CDR3 sequence is CASRLGASAGELFF. In nucleotides, the CDR3 is TGTGCCAGCAGACTCGGGGCTAGCGCCGGGGAGCTGTTTTTT. V gene TRBV7-2 combines with J gene TRBJ2-2; perhaps TRBD2 as D (6 bases). V dropped 6 bases and J dropped 6 bases, with 14 bases sitting between them. CDR1 and CDR2 (germline): SGHTA, FQGNSA. CDR3 length equals 14 residues.

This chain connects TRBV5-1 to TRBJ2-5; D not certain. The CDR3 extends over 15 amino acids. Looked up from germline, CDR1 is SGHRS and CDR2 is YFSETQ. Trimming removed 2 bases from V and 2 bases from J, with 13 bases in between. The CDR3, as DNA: TGCGCCAGCAGCTTCTCTGGCTACCCTCAAGAGACCCAGTACTTC. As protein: CASSFSGYPQETQYF.